The 19 T cell receptor beta chains reported below all come from one sample, sequenced in a study of blood T cells in healthy people across ages. Primed by a sample-barcoded 5' primer and a J-beta primer mix, a second PCR proceeded for 7 to 11 cycles. MiXCR was run by TCRdb on the 5' RACE reads, yielding one entry per CDR3 protein. The sample includes about 1.8 million distinct CDR3 sequences, about 50% of them seen just once. The sample consisted of blood. These TCRs come from a woman aged 40 to 50 in good health.

This sequence joins TRBV7-8 and TRBJ2-7; D possibly corresponds to TRBD2 (6 bases). V was trimmed by 5 bases and J by 2 bases, leaving 19 bases between them. CDR1 and CDR2 (germline): SGHVS, FQNEAQ. The CDR3 consists of 16 residues. Here the CDR3 reads CASSPSRAGSPYEQYF. DNA for the CDR3: TGTGCCAGCAGCCCTAGTAGGGCGGGGAGCCCCTACGAGCAGTACTTC.

The V call is TRBV28, the J call TRBJ2-3, with TRBD1 as a possible D gene (7 bases). CDR3 length: 13 residues. The germline gives CDR1 MDHEN, CDR2 SYDVKM. The V gene lost 6 bases and the J gene lost 8 bases, with 15 bases spanning the gap. The CDR3 DNA sequence: TGTGCCAGCAGCCCCTACAGGGGAGGTACGCAGTATTTT. Translation gives CASSPYRGGTQYF.

This clonotype was counted only a few times. This sequence joins TRBV7-9 and TRBJ2-7; a possible D gene is TRBD1 (5 bases). V lost 5 bases, J lost 1 base, and 18 bases lay in between. The CDR3 sequence is 16 residues long. The germline CDR1 and CDR2 sequences are SEHNR and FQNEAQ (reference sequence). The CDR3, as DNA: TGTGCCAGCAGCCCGATTGGGGCCAGGAGATCCTACGAGCAGTACTTC. Its protein product is CASSPIGARRSYEQYF.

The chain has TRBV27 and TRBJ2-1; D not resolved. The ends were cut back, 2 bases at V and 6 bases at J, with 17 bases in the middle. The CDR3 has 16 residues. Germline V gene sequence: CDR1 MNHEY, CDR2 SMNVEV (reference sequence). CDR3 sequence reads: CASSLRGQMTRNEQFF. In DNA, the CDR3 is TGTGCCAGCAGTTTAAGAGGTCAGATGACCCGCAATGAGCAGTTCTTC.

The rearrangement joins TRBV15 to TRBJ1-2, with unresolved D. CDR1 and CDR2 from the germline V gene are LNHNV and YYDKDF (reference sequence). The CDR3 runs 13 residues. V was trimmed by 1 base and J by 8 bases, leaving 11 bases between them. The CDR3 nucleotides are TGTGCCACCAGCAGAGTTAGCAGGAGCGGCTACACCTTC. Translation: CATSRVSRSGYTF.

The chain uses TRBV4-1 and TRBJ2-3, with a weak D call TRBD2 (7 bases). The germline gives CDR1 MGHRA, CDR2 YSYEKL. CDR3 length equals 16 residues. V shed 4 bases and J shed 4 bases, with 18 bases lying between them. CDR3 residues: CASSPIGGGMSDTQYF. In nucleotides, the CDR3 is TGCGCCAGCAGCCCTATAGGGGGGGGCATGTCAGATACGCAGTATTTT.

This clonotype was detected once. This chain links TRBV7-2 with TRBJ2-5, with D perhaps given as TRBD1 or TRBD2 (6 bases each). The length of the CDR3 is 14 residues. Trimming pared 3 bases from V and 5 bases from J, leaving 13 bases between. CDR1 is SGHTA, CDR2 FQGNSA, per germline. DNA of the CDR3: TGTGCCAGCAGCTTGGGGGGCCCTATGGAGACCCAGTACTTC. It yields the protein CASSLGGPMETQYF.

V is TRBV7-9 and J is TRBJ2-3, with D uncertain. V dropped 0 bases and J dropped 2 bases, with 15 bases sitting between them. The germline gives CDR1 SEHNR, CDR2 FQNEAQ (reference sequence). This CDR3 comprises 17 residues. The CDR3: CASSLALNSFTTDTQYF. The CDR3 nucleotides read TGTGCCAGCAGCTTAGCATTGAACAGTTTCACCACAGATACGCAGTATTTT.

In nucleotides, the CDR3 is TGTGCCAGCTCGAGGGGAGTTGGATCACCCCTCCACTTT. Translation gives CASSRGVGSPLHF. This chain connects TRBV2 to TRBJ1-6; tentative D call: TRBD1 (5 bases). The CDR3 consists of 13 residues. Trimming stripped 8 bases from V and 10 bases from J, with 15 bases between. CDR1 is SNHLY, CDR2 FYNNEI, per germline.

This clonotype occurred a few times. The DNA for the CDR3 is TGTGCCAGCAGCCCAAGACACCTGGAGCCGGGACAGGGGATCCCCTACGAGCAGTACTTC. It specifies CASSPRHLEPGQGIPYEQYF. The V call is TRBV7-2, the J call TRBJ2-7, with TRBD1 matching 10 bases. In germline, CDR1 is SGHTA, CDR2 FQGNSA. V trimming: 5 bases; J trimming: 2 bases; junction bases outside the gene matches: 21. The CDR3 has 20 amino acids.

A word on this clonotype: The junction departs from the called germline gene at one end, perhaps through a read error. The chain joins TRBV29-1 to TRBJ1-2, with TRBD1 matching over 12 bases. CDR3 length: 17 amino acids. From germline, CDR1 is SQVTM and CDR2 ANQGSEA. The chain's CDR3 is CGVGRGDRGLLYDGYTF. CDR3 sequence (DNA): TGCGGCGTTGGAAGAGGGGACAGGGGGCTCTTATATGATGGCTACACCTTC.

The chain is built from TRBV6-2 or TRBV6-3 and TRBJ2-1, with D tentatively TRBD1 (7 bases). The DNA end favors TRBJ2-7, so the J call may be wrong. The CDR3 is 15 residues long. Germline-derived CDR1 and CDR2 are MNHEY and SVGEGT. The CDR3 DNA is TGTGCCAGCTGGGGGGCGGGACAGATGTACAATGAGCAGTACTTC. Protein sequence: CASWGAGQMYNEQYF.

The chain joins TRBV28 to TRBJ2-3; D may correspond to TRBD1 or TRBD2 (5 bases each). Germline V gives CDR1 MDHEN, CDR2 SYDVKM. Trimming removed 8 bases from V and 0 bases from J, with 15 bases in between. This CDR3 is 15 amino acids long. The DNA for the CDR3 is TGTGCCAGCTCGCGACGGGGCGCCAGCACAGATACGCAGTATTTT. Translating it yields CASSRRGASTDTQYF.

This chain uses TRBV20-1 with TRBJ1-1, with D possibly TRBD1 on 6 matching bases. V was clipped by 1 base and J by 2 bases, with 11 bases between them. Germline CDR1 DFQATT, CDR2 SNEGSKA (reference sequence). The CDR3 is 14 residues long. The CDR3 DNA sequence: TGCAGTGCTAGAGGGGGGCAGGTCAACACTGAAGCTTTCTTT. This translates into CSARGGQVNTEAFF.

The chain carries TRBV6-5 and TRBJ1-2; TRBD1 matches 7 bases. CDR3 length equals 13 residues. V shed 6 bases and J 2 bases; nucleotides not matched to a gene: 3. Germline V CDR1 and CDR2: MNHEY, SVGAGI. DNA of the CDR3: TGTGCCAGCAGGGGGACAGTCAACTATGGCTACACCTTC. Its protein product is CASRGTVNYGYTF.

The V and J genes are TRBV29-1 and TRBJ2-6; TRBD1 matches at 8 bases. Trimming at V came to 6 bases and at J to 5 bases, leaving 6 bases not matched to a gene. Per germline, CDR1 SQVTM and CDR2 ANQGSEA. The CDR3 consists of 14 residues. The CDR3 loop is CSVATGAWANVLTF. Here the CDR3 DNA reads TGCAGCGTGGCGACAGGGGCTTGGGCCAACGTCCTGACTTTC.

The V gene is TRBV4-2, the J gene TRBJ2-5; 9 positions match TRBD1. CDR1 and CDR2 (germline): LGHNA, YNFKEQ. The CDR3 is 15 residues long. J lost 5 bases, V lost 2 bases, and 6 bases had no gene match. This CDR3 is CASSQTQGTGETQYF. CDR3 nucleotide sequence: TGTGCCAGCAGCCAAACCCAGGGGACAGGGGAGACCCAGTACTTC.

This chain joins TRBV6-1 and TRBJ1-4; tentatively, D is TRBD1 (6 bases). The CDR3 is 11 amino acids. The V and J ends lost 10 bases and 7 bases respectively, with 10 bases between them. Germline values: CDR1 MNHNS, CDR2 SASEGT. This chain's CDR3 is CATTDSEKLFF. The DNA of the CDR3 is TGTGCCACCACGGACAGTGAAAAACTGTTTTTT.

The V and J genes are TRBV6-1 and TRBJ2-7; D is ambiguous. The CDR3 consists of 14 residues. With 8 bases removed from V and 0 bases from J, the gap between germline ends came to 14 bases. CDR1 is MNHNS and CDR2 is SASEGT in the germline V gene. Here the CDR3 reads CASQDPASSYEQYF. CDR3 coding DNA: TGTGCCAGCCAAGACCCAGCCAGCTCCTACGAGCAGTACTTC.